This TCR beta chain was identified during a study of radiotherapy plus CTLA-4 blockade in lung cancer. Study-level information: In roughly 17% of patients, objective responses were seen; approximately 31% had disease control.

Assay: immunoSEQ multiplex PCR; the TCRdb copy retains only in-frame clones and omits some. The sample carries 120,000 or so clones, about four fifths recorded once. V was shortened by 6 bases and J by 2 bases, with 16 bases between the two germline ends. Germline CDR1 reads MDHEN; CDR2 reads SYDVKM. The CDR3 has 15 amino acids. This clone was seen a handful of times. V is TRBV28 and J is TRBJ1-1, with TRBD1 as a possible D gene (6 bases). This receptor was taken from a human donor with non-small cell lung cancer who had a partial response to radiotherapy plus ipilimumab. The starting material was peripheral blood, obtained from a patient treated with radiotherapy plus ipilimumab. The chain's CDR3 is CASSDPGALNTEAFF. The CDR3 bases are TGTGCCAGCAGCGATCCAGGGGCACTCAACACTGAAGCTTTCTTT.